This T cell receptor (beta chain) originates from a study of T cells in Graves' hyperthyroidism and ophthalmopathy. Study findings and constraints: Blood shared most expanded thyroid clonotypes above 0.001. Progression to ophthalmopathy was predicted a median of roughly 6.5 months early.

The table lists this clonotype with a few counts. The antigen is unknown. Graves' hyperthyroidism was deemed stable absent ophthalmopathy progression within 18 months. Patients between 18 and 65 years old had hyperthyroidism, newly diagnosed and lasting under 2 months. The source material, RNA transcripts, was used to amplify TCR beta CDR3 regions. The TCR CDR3 first-round RT-PCR relied on the HTBI primer set. Using its own MiXCR run on the multiplex PCR reads, TCRdb lists one record per CDR3 protein. Counted here are roughly 350,000 distinct CDR3 sequences, more than 11% occurring once; the ten biggest clones make up just under 25%. The sample consisted of blood. This TCR was recovered from a woman under 40 with Graves' hyperthyroidism.

This CDR3 is CAWTHSLTNYGYTF. CDR3 bases: TGTGCCTGGACCCACAGCTTAACTAACTATGGCTACACCTTC. The chain employs TRBV30 and TRBJ1-2; D gene ambiguous. The germline V and J ends were trimmed by 4 bases and 0 bases, with 12 bases remaining between them. The V gene's germline CDR1 is GTSNPN and CDR2 SVGIG (reference sequence). The CDR3 is made up of 14 amino acids.